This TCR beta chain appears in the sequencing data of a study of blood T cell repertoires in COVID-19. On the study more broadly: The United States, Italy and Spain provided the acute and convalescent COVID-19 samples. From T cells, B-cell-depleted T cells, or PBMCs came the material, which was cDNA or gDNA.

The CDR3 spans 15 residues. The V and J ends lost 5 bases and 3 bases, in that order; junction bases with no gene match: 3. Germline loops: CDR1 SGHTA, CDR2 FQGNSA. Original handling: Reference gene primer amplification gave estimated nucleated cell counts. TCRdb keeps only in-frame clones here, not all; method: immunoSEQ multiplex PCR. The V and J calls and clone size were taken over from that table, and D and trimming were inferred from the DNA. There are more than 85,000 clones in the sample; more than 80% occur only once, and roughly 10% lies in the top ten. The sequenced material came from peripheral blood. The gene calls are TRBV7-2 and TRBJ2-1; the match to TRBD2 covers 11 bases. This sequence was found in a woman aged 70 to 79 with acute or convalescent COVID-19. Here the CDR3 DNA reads TGTGCCAGCAGCCTCGGGACTAGCGGCTACAATGAGCAGTTCTTC. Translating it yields CASSLGTSGYNEQFF.